The rows below give T cell receptor beta chains drawn from one sample of a study of shared clonotypes between healthy human individuals. Data came from immunoSEQ multiplex PCR; TCRdb stores just in-frame clones and leaves some out. The sample records fewer than 1 million clones, 96% being singletons. Specimen: naive CD8+ T cells sorted from blood. All receptors come from a man in his thirties or forties in good health. Each CDR3 is given with its conserved first and last residue. A D gene is named only where the DNA matches it firmly. Part of the rows lack a size; the others show once, few, many or a class for expanded clones.

V gene	clone size	J gene	D gene	CDR3 protein	CDR3 DNA
TRBV7-9	NA	TRBJ2-5	NA	CASSQRTPVQETQYF	TGTGCCAGCAGCCAAAGGACCCCCGTCCAAGAGACCCAGTACTTC
TRBV19	NA	TRBJ1-5	NA	CASSITEYSNQPQHF	TGTGCCAGTAGTATAACAGAATATAGCAATCAGCCCCAGCATTTT
TRBV4-2	NA	TRBJ2-1	TRBD2	CASSQVASGRPEQFF	TGTGCCAGCAGCCAAGTGGCTAGCGGGAGACCTGAGCAGTTCTTC
TRBV29-1	NA	TRBJ2-7	NA	CSVDGVGYEQYF	TGCAGCGTCGACGGCGTCGGGTACGAGCAGTACTTC
TRBV7-8	NA	TRBJ2-7	NA	CASSLADEGRYEQYF	TGTGCCAGCAGCTTAGCAGATGAGGGCAGGTACGAGCAGTACTTC
TRBV7-8	NA	TRBJ2-6	NA	CASSLVGWGQADYSGANVLTF	TGTGCCAGCAGCTTAGTAGGCTGGGGGCAGGCGGACTACTCTGGGGCCAACGTCCTGACTTTC
TRBV29-1	NA	TRBJ1-4	TRBD1	CSVQGAANEKLFF	TGCAGCGTTCAGGGGGCGGCTAATGAAAAACTGTTTTTT
TRBV5-1	once	TRBJ2-7	TRBD2	CASSPTSGSKSYEQYF	TGCGCCAGCAGCCCTACTAGCGGGAGTAAGTCCTACGAGCAGTACTTC
TRBV28	NA	TRBJ2-7	NA	CASSVDTTDEQYF	TGTGCCAGCAGTGTAGACACTACTGACGAGCAGTACTTC
TRBV19	NA	TRBJ2-3	NA	CASSIKTADTQYF	TGTGCCAGTAGTATAAAAACGGCAGATACGCAGTATTTT
TRBV27	few	TRBJ1-5	NA	CASSSGGNQPQHF	TGTGCCAGCAGTTCAGGGGGCAATCAGCCCCAGCATTTT
TRBV5-1	NA	TRBJ1-3	NA	CASSLEVSGNTIYF	TGCGCCAGCAGCTTGGAAGTATCTGGAAACACCATATATTTT
TRBV29-1	NA	TRBJ2-2	NA	CSARSGATGELFF	TGCAGCGCCCGTTCGGGGGCCACCGGGGAGCTGTTTTTT
TRBV29-1	NA	TRBJ2-7	TRBD1	CSVAGQNYEQYF	TGCAGCGTTGCGGGACAGAACTACGAGCAGTACTTC
TRBV13	NA	TRBJ2-7	TRBD1	CASSLSGTGIYEQYF	TGTGCCAGCAGCTTATCCGGGACAGGGATATACGAGCAGTACTTC
TRBV30	NA	TRBJ2-7	TRBD2	CAWSVLVGRGSYEQYF	TGTGCCTGGAGTGTACTGGTCGGGAGGGGGTCCTACGAGCAGTACTTC
TRBV7-9	NA	TRBJ1-2	NA	CASSQGVRARGGYTF	TGTGCCAGCAGCCAAGGCGTCAGGGCCCGAGGCGGCTACACCTTC
TRBV9	NA	TRBJ2-1	TRBD2	CASSAAGLASDEQFF	TGTGCCAGCAGCGCGGCGGGACTAGCGAGCGATGAGCAGTTCTTC
TRBV7-9	NA	TRBJ2-1	NA	CASSGQAVHEQFF	TGTGCCAGCAGTGGACAAGCAGTCCATGAGCAGTTCTTC
TRBV2	once	TRBJ2-3	TRBD2	CASSEGRGGHTDTQYF	TGTGCCAGCAGTGAAGGGCGGGGGGGCCACACAGATACGCAGTATTTT
TRBV27	NA	TRBJ2-7	TRBD1	CASSTRTGYEQYF	TGTGCCAGCAGTACACGGACAGGGTACGAGCAGTACTTC
TRBV6-1	NA	TRBJ1-6	TRBD1	CASSPTGPDSPLHF	TGTGCCAGCAGTCCGACAGGGCCTGATTCACCCCTCCACTTT
TRBV6-5	NA	TRBJ2-1	NA	CASSSWERDNEQFF	TGTGCCAGCAGTTCCTGGGAGCGGGACAATGAGCAGTTCTTC
TRBV19	NA	TRBJ1-2	NA	CASSIDRELYYGYTF	TGTGCCAGTAGTATTGATAGGGAGTTGTACTATGGCTACACCTTC
TRBV7-9	NA	TRBJ2-7	NA	CASSFLGARDEQYF	TGTGCCAGCAGCTTTTTAGGGGCAAGGGACGAGCAGTACTTC
TRBV11-2	NA	TRBJ2-3	NA	CASSPGWGGSVGTQYF	TGTGCCAGCAGCCCTGGATGGGGCGGCAGTGTGGGTACGCAGTATTTT
TRBV5-1	NA	TRBJ2-7	NA	CASIGDSYEQYF	TGCGCCAGCATTGGGGACTCCTACGAGCAGTACTTC
TRBV6-5	NA	TRBJ2-1	NA	CASSYASSYNEQFF	TGTGCCAGCAGTTACGCTAGCTCCTACAATGAGCAGTTCTTC
TRBV5-1	NA	TRBJ2-7	NA	CASSLRDNSYEQYF	TGCGCCAGCAGCTTGAGGGACAACTCCTACGAGCAGTACTTC
TRBV2	NA	TRBJ2-7	TRBD1	CASGGLPSDRIDKYF	TGTGCCAGCGGTGGCCTTCCCTCGGACAGGATCGACAAGTACTTC
TRBV28	once	TRBJ1-1	NA	CAVRGWDTEAFF	TGTGCCGTCCGGGGATGGGACACTGAAGCTTTCTTT
TRBV9	NA	TRBJ2-3	TRBD2	CASSALGTSGSTDTQYF	TGTGCCAGCAGCGCCCTCGGGACTAGCGGTAGTACAGATACGCAGTATTTT
TRBV29-1	NA	TRBJ2-7	NA	CSVVTPKGEQYF	TGCAGCGTTGTTACCCCCAAGGGCGAGCAGTACTTC
TRBV6-5	NA	TRBJ2-5	NA	CASSLGGIQETQYF	TGTGCCAGCAGTTTGGGCGGGATACAAGAGACCCAGTACTTC
TRBV28	NA	TRBJ1-2	NA	CASIGLGEANYGYTF	TGTGCCAGCATTGGGTTAGGAGAAGCTAACTATGGCTACACCTTC
TRBV11-2	NA	TRBJ2-7	NA	CASSHAGGEQYF	TGTGCCAGCAGCCACGCCGGGGGCGAGCAGTACTTC
TRBV9	NA	TRBJ2-1	NA	CASSVAAQGSYNEQFF	TGTGCCAGCAGCGTAGCGGCCCAGGGCTCCTACAATGAGCAGTTCTTC
TRBV9	NA	TRBJ2-3	NA	CASSPWDFLTDTQYF	TGTGCCAGCAGCCCATGGGACTTTCTAACAGATACGCAGTATTTT
TRBV7-2	NA	TRBJ2-1	NA	CASSLSWEQFF	TGTGCCAGCAGCTTAAGTTGGGAGCAGTTCTTC
TRBV13	NA	TRBJ2-7	NA	CASSLGLGPSRYEQYF	TGTGCCAGCAGCTTAGGCCTGGGACCCTCCAGGTACGAGCAGTACTTC
TRBV18	NA	TRBJ2-7	TRBD1	CASSPLRTGRSYEQYF	TGTGCCAGCTCACCACTCAGGACAGGGAGATCCTACGAGCAGTACTTC
TRBV29-1	NA	TRBJ2-7	TRBD1	CSATTGNSYEQYF	TGCAGCGCGACGACAGGGAACTCCTACGAGCAGTACTTC
TRBV7-9	NA	TRBJ1-2	NA	CASSLGQETGFNYGYTF	TGTGCCAGCAGCTTAGGCCAGGAAACCGGTTTTAACTATGGCTACACCTTC
TRBV4-2	NA	TRBJ2-1	TRBD2	CASSQAVVAGRGGEQFF	TGTGCCAGCAGCCAAGCGGTTGTAGCGGGTCGGGGGGGAGAGCAGTTCTTC
TRBV7-3	NA	TRBJ2-1	NA	CASSSLGSSYNEQFF	TGTGCCAGCAGCTCACTAGGAAGCTCCTACAATGAGCAGTTCTTC
TRBV7-9	NA	TRBJ2-7	NA	CASSFLEGKYF	TGTGCCAGCAGCTTTCTGGAAGGCAAGTACTTC
TRBV27	NA	TRBJ2-1	NA	CASSLVSSYNEQFF	TGTGCCAGCAGTCTAGTAAGCTCCTACAATGAGCAGTTCTTC
TRBV7-9	NA	TRBJ1-5	NA	CASSSPPAIQPQHF	TGTGCCAGCAGCTCACCACCAGCGATTCAGCCCCAGCATTTT
TRBV4-1	NA	TRBJ2-7	NA	CASSQGRDSYEQYF	TGCGCCAGCAGCCAAGGCAGGGACTCCTACGAGCAGTACTTC
TRBV4-2	NA	TRBJ1-2	TRBD1	CASSHGTAYGYTF	TGTGCCAGCAGCCACGGGACAGCCTATGGCTACACCTTC
TRBV27	NA	TRBJ2-7	NA	CASSDLAEPYEQYF	TGTGCCAGCAGTGACTTAGCGGAACCCTACGAGCAGTACTTC